The entry that follows covers one T cell receptor (beta chain) sequence. There are 16 residues in the CDR3. V was shortened by 3 bases and J by 4 bases, with 18 bases between the two germline ends. CDR1 MNHEY and CDR2 SVGAGI come from the germline V gene. The data belong to a study of control samples from healthy donors and cancer patients. The table came from immunoSEQ multiplex PCR; TCRdb's copy has only in-frame clones and leaves some out. The sample lists some 30,000 clones; nearly 90% were seen once. V gene TRBV6-5 combines with J gene TRBJ1-2; D remains ambiguous. Sequenced material: formalin-fixed, paraffin-embedded tissue. This sequence was found in a female donor with melanoma. Written as DNA, the CDR3 is TGTGCCAGCAGTTATATACCTAGTCCTAGCGGCTATGGCTACACCTTC. Translation: CASSYIPSPSGYGYTF.